The 25 T cell receptor beta chains given below trace back to one sample, sequenced in a study of a mutant IDH1 vaccine in newly diagnosed glioma. Generated by immunoSEQ multiplex PCR, the TCRdb table keeps only in-frame clones and is missing some. This sample has 35,000 to 40,000 clones, with roughly 84% found just once. Specified time point: week 11, during vaccination. Vaccination used 300 ug of mutant IDH1 20-mer peptide per dose, with topical imiquimod. These receptors are not linked to any known antigen. The specimen comprised PBMCs, sampled from a glioma patient whose treatment included an IDH1 peptide vaccine. These receptors were collected from a man between 40 and 49 years old with glioma.

This clone was picked up one time. V and J are TRBV27 and TRBJ2-1; D is unresolved. The germline V and J ends were trimmed by 5 bases and 9 bases, with 11 bases remaining between them. CDR3 length: 12 amino acids. The V gene's germline CDR1 is MNHEY and CDR2 SMNVEV (reference sequence). Here the CDR3 reads CASSLSVTEQFF. The DNA for the CDR3 is TGTGCCAGCAGTCTAAGCGTTACTGAGCAGTTCTTC.

The gene calls are TRBV10-3 and TRBJ2-7; D call uncertain. Trimming stripped 5 bases from V and 3 bases from J, with 5 bases between. In germline, CDR1 is ENHRY, CDR2 SYGVKD. The CDR3 extends over 11 amino acids. The CDR3 loop reads CAISTNYEQYF. The CDR3 DNA is TGTGCCATCAGTACAAACTACGAGCAGTACTTC.

The chain joins TRBV15 to TRBJ2-1, with D possibly matching TRBD1 (5 bases). V lost 5 bases to trimming and J lost 4 bases, with 12 bases between them. Germline CDR1 is LNHNV and CDR2 is YYDKDF (reference sequence). CDR3 size: 14 residues. The CDR3 reads CATSGYDRYNEQFF. The CDR3 DNA follows: TGTGCCACCAGCGGTTACGACAGATACAATGAGCAGTTCTTC.

This chain connects TRBV5-1 to TRBJ2-3, with D uncertain. With 4 bases removed from V and 0 bases from J, the gap between germline ends came to 6 bases. CDR3 length: 13 amino acids. Germline lookup yields CDR1 SGHRS and CDR2 YFSETQ. Here the CDR3 DNA reads TGCGCCAGCAGCCCACTAAGCACAGATACGCAGTATTTT. This sequence encodes CASSPLSTDTQYF.

The genes are TRBV5-1 and TRBJ2-5; 8 positions agree with TRBD1. The trim removed 3 bases at V and 1 base at J, leaving 8 bases unmatched. The germline V gene encodes CDR1 SGHRS and CDR2 YFSETQ. The CDR3 covers 16 residues. The CDR3 DNA reads TGCGCCAGCAGCTCCGGGACAGGAGGGAGCCAAGAGACCCAGTACTTC. As protein: CASSSGTGGSQETQYF.

The gene calls are TRBV10-3 and TRBJ2-3; tentative D call: TRBD1 (6 bases). From germline, CDR1 is ENHRY and CDR2 SYGVKD. Trimming cost V 4 bases and J 4 bases, with 15 bases left between them. This CDR3 spans 15 amino acids. The CDR3 region is CAISAQGPTPDTQYF. The DNA for the CDR3 is TGTGCCATCAGTGCCCAGGGGCCTACCCCAGATACGCAGTATTTT.

The chain uses TRBV5-6 and TRBJ2-7; tentatively, D is TRBD1 (6 bases). This CDR3 is built from 14 residues. Germline CDR1 and CDR2: SGHDT and YYEEEE. V gave up 7 bases and J gave up 3 bases, with 17 bases separating them. The CDR3 DNA follows: TGTGCCAGCCGCGTCGCACAGGGTTTCTACGAGCAGTACTTC. Residues: CASRVAQGFYEQYF.

V and J are TRBV27 and TRBJ2-3; the match to TRBD2 covers 9 bases. Germline V gives CDR1 MNHEY, CDR2 SMNVEV (reference sequence). This CDR3 is built from 15 residues. V dropped 8 bases and J dropped 0; count of bases not matched to a gene: 6. The CDR3 bases are TGTGCCAGCCTACCTCTAGCGGGGAGCACAGATACGCAGTATTTT. Amino acid sequence: CASLPLAGSTDTQYF.

This chain joins TRBV4-3 and TRBJ2-7, with TRBD1 matching over 8 bases. This CDR3 has 14 amino acids. The ends lost 3 bases at V and 5 bases at J; junction bases unmatched: 6. Germline values: CDR1 LGHNA, CDR2 YSLEER. The CDR3: CASSQTRGRNEQYF. The CDR3 DNA sequence: TGCGCCAGCAGCCAGACCAGGGGGCGTAACGAGCAGTACTTC.

J is TRBJ2-5 and V is TRBV5-5; 9 nucleotides agree with TRBD2. The CDR3 totals 16 residues. Germline CDR1 and CDR2: SGHKS and YYEKEE (reference sequence). The V gene end was trimmed by 4 bases and the J gene end by 5 bases; junction bases not matched to a gene: 12. CDR3 loop: CASSGGLAGGQETQYF. CDR3 nucleotides: TGTGCCAGCAGCGGGGGCTTGGCGGGAGGGCAGGAGACCCAGTACTTC.

The chain carries TRBV6-5 and TRBJ1-4; D unclear. Germline CDR1 is MNHEY and CDR2 is SVGAGI. The V and J ends lost 5 bases and 8 bases respectively, with 12 bases between them. The CDR3 contains 13 residues. The CDR3: CASSRVPVEKLFF. For the CDR3, the DNA is TGTGCCAGCAGTCGGGTCCCTGTGGAAAAACTGTTTTTT.

The chain combines TRBV7-2 with TRBJ2-3; D is uncertain. Trimming shortened V by 2 bases and J by 1 base, and 4 bases separated the two germline ends. Germline V lookup: CDR1 SGHTA, CDR2 FQGNSA. This CDR3 comprises 13 residues. The DNA for the CDR3 is TGTGCCAGCAGCTTACTCGGCACAGATACGCAGTATTTT. This sequence encodes CASSLLGTDTQYF.

The gene calls are TRBV4-1 and TRBJ1-1; D is possibly TRBD1 (6 bases). CDR3 length equals 16 residues. V was pared by 4 bases and J by 3 bases, with 18 bases between. Germline V CDR1 and CDR2: MGHRA, YSYEKL. CDR3 DNA sequence: TGCGCCAGCAGCCCGAGGGGGAGGGGTTTTGACACTGAAGCTTTCTTT. Translated: CASSPRGRGFDTEAFF.

This chain links TRBV7-9 with TRBJ1-1; no definite D call. Per the germline V gene, CDR1 is SEHNR and CDR2 is FQNEAQ (reference sequence). Trimming removed 7 bases from V and 0 bases from J, with 15 bases in between. The CDR3 sequence is 15 residues long. The CDR3 bases are TGTGCCAGCACCCAACCGCGGGGTATGAACACTGAAGCTTTCTTT. Translated, it gives CASTQPRGMNTEAFF.

The chain carries TRBV2 and TRBJ2-6; 7 bases align to TRBD1. Germline V gives CDR1 SNHLY, CDR2 FYNNEI. Trimming removed 6 bases from V and 0 bases from J; junction bases left unmatched: 5. This CDR3 region has 16 residues. The CDR3 region has the DNA TGTGCCAGCAGGTTACAGGGGATCTCTGGGGCCAACGTCCTGACTTTC. This encodes CASRLQGISGANVLTF.

The rearrangement links TRBV7-2 to TRBJ2-2; 13 bases map to TRBD2. V shed 5 bases, J shed 6 bases, and the junction held 12 bases outside the gene matches. This CDR3 contains 18 residues. CDR1 SGHTA and CDR2 FQGNSA come from the germline V gene. CDR3 protein: CASSPYTRTSGSPGELFF. As DNA, the CDR3 is TGTGCCAGCAGCCCTTATACCCGGACTAGCGGGAGCCCCGGGGAGCTGTTTTTT.

V usage is TRBV18 and J usage is TRBJ2-2; TRBD1 aligns across 7 bases. Per germline, CDR1 KGHSH and CDR2 LQKENI. The trim removed 6 bases at V and 5 bases at J, leaving 9 bases unmatched. This CDR3 contains 15 residues. Here the CDR3 DNA reads TGTGCCAGCTCGCCCCGGGACAGTCTGACCGGGGAGCTGTTTTTT. Protein: CASSPRDSLTGELFF.

J is TRBJ2-5 and V is TRBV7-9, with 10 bases lining up with TRBD1. The CDR3 runs to 15 residues. The junction had 6 bases not matched to a gene; V was cut back by 3 bases and J by 5 bases. CDR1 is SEHNR, CDR2 FQNEAQ, per germline (reference sequence). CDR3 DNA: TGTGCCAGCAGCTTGGGACAGGGGTTTCGGGAGACCCAGTACTTC. The encoded protein is CASSLGQGFRETQYF.

As DNA, the CDR3 is TGTGCCAGCGATGGGGGACGGAGCTCCTACGAGCAGTACTTC. It codes for CASDGGRSSYEQYF. The chain carries TRBV2 and TRBJ2-7, with D perhaps given as TRBD1 or TRBD2 (5 bases each). From germline, CDR1 is SNHLY and CDR2 FYNNEI. V was trimmed by 8 bases and J by 0 bases, leaving 14 bases between them. The CDR3 is 14 amino acids.

This rearrangement joins TRBV28 to TRBJ2-7; D uncertain. Per the germline V gene, CDR1 is MDHEN and CDR2 is SYDVKM. The CDR3 totals 16 residues. Deletions cut 3 bases from V and 6 bases from J, with 21 bases between. CDR3: CASSLGSHLRRGEQYF. CDR3 sequence (DNA): TGTGCCAGCAGTTTGGGATCCCATCTAAGGAGAGGCGAGCAGTACTTC.

The V gene is TRBV6-5, the J gene TRBJ2-7; the D is unclear. Germline values: CDR1 MNHEY, CDR2 SVGAGI. There are 15 residues in the CDR3. V lost 0 bases to trimming and J lost 3 bases, with 12 bases between them. The CDR3 region has the DNA TGTGCCAGCAGTTACTCGAAAACAGTAAACTACGAGCAGTACTTC. It specifies CASSYSKTVNYEQYF.

CDR3 amino acids: CASSPSIGAYEQYF. The CDR3 nucleotides are TGTGCCAGCAGCCCCTCCATAGGTGCCTACGAGCAGTACTTC. The V and J genes are TRBV11-1 and TRBJ2-7, with no clear D. The CDR3 length is 14 residues. V lost 5 bases to trimming and J lost 2 bases, with 13 bases between them. Germline CDR1 is SGHAT and CDR2 is FQDESV (reference sequence).

The V call is TRBV6-5, the J call TRBJ1-2; D uncertain. Germline values: CDR1 MNHEY, CDR2 SVGAGI. This CDR3 comprises 13 residues. Trimming shortened V by 5 bases and J by 3 bases, and 10 bases separated the two germline ends. The CDR3 protein is CASSNPLDYGYTF. CDR3 in DNA: TGTGCCAGCAGTAACCCCCTGGACTATGGCTACACCTTC.

CDR3 sequence (DNA): TGCGCCAGCAGCTTGGTAGGGGGGACCTACGAGCAGTACTTC. Translating gives CASSLVGGTYEQYF. The V call is TRBV5-1, the J call TRBJ2-7; D may be TRBD1 or TRBD2 (6 bases each). Germline V gene sequence: CDR1 SGHRS, CDR2 YFSETQ. The CDR3 is made up of 14 amino acids. V lost 0 bases to trimming and J lost 2 bases, with 9 bases between them.

This clone was observed a few times. This chain connects TRBV5-1 to TRBJ1-3; possible D gene TRBD1, 6 bases. Deletions cut 3 bases from V and 0 bases from J, with 16 bases between. Germline loops: CDR1 SGHRS, CDR2 YFSETQ. The CDR3 is 17 amino acids. CDR3 region: CASSYYAGQSSGNTIYF. CDR3 sequence (DNA): TGCGCCAGCAGCTACTACGCGGGACAAAGCTCTGGAAACACCATATATTTT.